The 21 T cell receptor beta chains below were found in one sample sequenced in a study of T cell responses to AZD1222 COVID-19 vaccine. The method was immunoSEQ multiplex PCR; TCRdb's version includes in-frame clones alone and lacks a portion of them. In the table there are under 35,000 clones, 91% of which are singletons. This sample comprised peripheral blood, obtained on day 0 of AZD1222 vaccination. These receptors were collected from an adult in good health.

This rearrangement joins TRBV5-4 to TRBJ1-2, with 8 nucleotides matching TRBD1. After removal of 6 bases from V and 1 base from J, the junction contained 8 bases not matched to a gene. Germline V gene sequence: CDR1 SGHNT, CDR2 YYREEE (reference sequence). This CDR3 is built from 15 residues. This CDR3 is CASTRDRKFNYGYTF. As DNA, the CDR3 is TGTGCCAGCACCCGGGACAGGAAATTTAACTATGGCTACACCTTC.

The chain recombines TRBV12-3 or TRBV12-4 with TRBJ2-7, with D maybe TRBD2 (5 bases). This CDR3 comprises 13 residues. The V end was cut by 0 bases, the J end by 7 bases, with 10 bases between. The CDR3 sequence is CASSLAPGFEQYF. The CDR3 coding sequence is TGTGCCAGCAGTTTAGCGCCGGGGTTTGAGCAGTACTTC.

The gene calls are TRBV6-5 and TRBJ1-1; perhaps TRBD1 as D (6 bases). Germline loops: CDR1 MNHEY, CDR2 SVGAGI. This CDR3 spans 14 amino acids. Trimming stripped 5 bases from V and 5 bases from J, with 15 bases between. The CDR3 sequence: CASSLGQLVTEAFF. The DNA of the CDR3 is TGTGCCAGCAGTCTAGGACAGTTGGTAACTGAAGCTTTCTTT.

V is TRBV5-4 and J is TRBJ1-6; D is perhaps TRBD1 (5 bases). Trimming left V 5 bases short and J 7 bases short, with 16 bases between. Germline assignment: CDR1 SGHNT and CDR2 YYREEE (reference sequence). The CDR3 extends over 15 amino acids. CDR3 loop: CASSSGTDRNSPLHF. In DNA form, the CDR3 reads TGTGCCAGCAGTTCCGGGACGGATCGAAATTCACCCCTCCACTTT.

This chain joins TRBV6-5 and TRBJ2-3; D gene unclear. In germline, CDR1 is MNHEY, CDR2 SVGAGI. This CDR3 spans 15 amino acids. Trimming shortened V by 0 bases and J by 6 bases, and 13 bases separated the two germline ends. CDR3 coding DNA: TGTGCCAGCAGTTACTCGATCGTCTTTCGGGATACGCAGTATTTT. It yields the protein CASSYSIVFRDTQYF.

V usage is TRBV7-7 and J usage is TRBJ2-5; 9 bases align to TRBD2. Germline V gene lookup returns CDR1 SSHAT and CDR2 FNYEAQ (reference sequence). With V trimmed by 1 base and J by 1 base, 4 bases remained unmatched. The CDR3 runs 16 residues. The CDR3 sequence: CASSLVPAGGQETQYF. CDR3 nucleotide sequence: TGTGCCAGCAGCTTAGTTCCAGCGGGGGGCCAAGAGACCCAGTACTTC.

V usage is TRBV20-1 and J usage is TRBJ1-1, with D perhaps TRBD1 (6 bases). Trimming took off 3 bases at V and 6 bases at J, with 11 bases between the two ends. Germline V CDR1 and CDR2: DFQATT, SNEGSKA (reference sequence). The CDR3 runs to 12 residues. The CDR3 bases are TGCAGTGCTAGTAGCAGGGGATCTGAAGCTTTCTTT. Its translation is CSASSRGSEAFF.

V and J are TRBV7-9 and TRBJ1-1, with no clear D. V lost 3 bases to trimming and J lost 0 bases, with 11 bases between them. The CDR3 spans 15 residues. The germline V gene has CDR1 SEHNR and CDR2 FQNEAQ (reference sequence). The CDR3 DNA reads as TGTGCCAGCAGCTTGGCCAAAACGGTGAACACTGAAGCTTTCTTT. This translates into CASSLAKTVNTEAFF.

With respect to this clone: Here the CDR3 omits its conserved ending phenylalanine or tryptophan, so a read error is the likely source. The DNA is left out, because the CDR3 cannot be placed on it with certainty; the CDR3 is given as TCRdb lists it. V gene TRBV21-1 combines with J gene TRBJ1-2. TRBV21-1 constitutes a pseudogene. The CDR3 contains 11 residues when both ends are counted. The CDR3 loop reads CASSKKGRTAS.

This chain connects TRBV19 to TRBJ2-7, with D perhaps assigned TRBD1 or TRBD2 (5 bases each). V gave up 7 bases and J gave up 3 bases, with 19 bases separating them. Germline V lookup: CDR1 LNHDA, CDR2 SQIVND (reference sequence). This CDR3 has 15 amino acids. CDR3 bases: TGTGCCAGTACTAAACGGTCTCAGGGAGTCTACGAGCAGTACTTC. This sequence encodes CASTKRSQGVYEQYF.

The chain carries TRBV6-5 and TRBJ1-6, with D perhaps TRBD1 (5 bases). V shed 7 bases and J shed 2 bases, with 9 bases lying between them. There are 14 residues in the CDR3. Germline CDR1 MNHEY, CDR2 SVGAGI. The CDR3 sequence: CASNQGTYNSPLHF. The CDR3 region has the DNA TGTGCCAGCAACCAGGGAACCTATAATTCACCCCTCCACTTT.

The CDR3 loop reads CATSQGSNQPQHF. The CDR3 DNA reads as TGTGCCACCAGCCAGGGGAGTAATCAGCCCCAGCATTTT. The gene calls are TRBV24-1 and TRBJ1-5, with a weak D call TRBD1 (6 bases). The CDR3 length is 13 residues. CDR1 KGHDR and CDR2 SFDVKD come from the germline V gene. The V and J ends lost 7 bases and 4 bases respectively, with 10 bases between them.

J is TRBJ1-1 and V is TRBV5-6; no clear D gene. Germline-derived CDR1 and CDR2 are SGHDT and YYEEEE. V shed 4 bases and J shed 1 base, with 11 bases lying between them. The length of the CDR3 is 14 residues. The CDR3 region is CASSRPDGNTEAFF. In DNA form, the CDR3 reads TGTGCCAGCAGCCGACCGGACGGGAACACTGAAGCTTTCTTT.

The J gene is TRBJ2-3, the V gene TRBV4-1; possible D gene TRBD2, 6 bases. Trimming took 4 bases from V and 0 from J, leaving 17 bases between them. Looked up from germline, CDR1 is MGHRA and CDR2 is YSYEKL. This CDR3 has 17 amino acids. CDR3 amino acids: CASSLPKSGPSTDTQYF. The DNA of the CDR3 is TGCGCCAGCAGCCTCCCTAAAAGCGGGCCTAGCACAGATACGCAGTATTTT.

The chain uses TRBV2 and TRBJ1-2; the D gene is possibly TRBD1 (6 bases). The CDR3 is 15 amino acids. Per germline, CDR1 SNHLY and CDR2 FYNNEI. The V end lost 6 bases, the J end lost 3 bases, and 17 bases lay between the germline ends. Here the CDR3 reads CASRTPDSNYYGYTF. The CDR3 bases are TGTGCCAGCAGGACCCCGGACAGCAATTACTATGGCTACACCTTC.

The rearrangement joins TRBV18 to TRBJ1-2; 8 bases align to TRBD1. V lost 1 base, J lost 5 bases, and 6 bases stayed unmatched. Looked up from germline, CDR1 is KGHSH and CDR2 is LQKENI. This CDR3 is built from 15 residues. The CDR3 sequence: CASSPLDRGAYGYTF. In DNA form, the CDR3 reads TGTGCCAGCTCACCACTCGACAGGGGAGCGTATGGCTACACCTTC.

The chain employs TRBV6-1 and TRBJ2-5; 9 bases line up with TRBD1. With V trimmed by 4 bases and J by 3 bases, 9 bases remained unmatched. CDR1 and CDR2 (germline): MNHNS, SASEGT. The CDR3 length is 16 residues. CDR3 protein: CASSALTGGSEETQYF. CDR3 nucleotide sequence: TGTGCCAGCAGTGCCCTAACAGGGGGCTCGGAAGAGACCCAGTACTTC.

J is TRBJ1-3 and V is TRBV19; the D gene is possibly TRBD1 (5 bases). CDR3 length: 17 residues. Per the germline V gene, CDR1 is LNHDA and CDR2 is SQIVND (reference sequence). Trimming cost V 3 bases and J 0 bases, with 15 bases left between them. The CDR3 DNA is TGTGCCAGTAGTATTGGGGCCGTGAGGGCCTCTGGAAACACCATATATTTT. It codes for CASSIGAVRASGNTIYF. Based on the CDR3 plus reference TRBV19 and TRBJ1-3, the full variable domain is DGGITQSPKYLFRKEGQNVTLSCEQNLNHDAMYWYRQDPGQGLRLIYYSQIVNDFQKGDIAEGYSVSREKKESFPLTVTSAQKNPTAFYLCASSIGAVRASGNTIYFGEGSWLTVV.

The J gene is TRBJ1-5, the V gene TRBV5-6; D is unclear. Between the trimmed V and J ends, which lost 0 bases and 3 bases, there was a span of 1 base. Germline V lookup: CDR1 SGHDT, CDR2 YYEEEE. The CDR3 is made up of 12 amino acids. The CDR3 region is CASSLDNQPQHF. CDR3 coding DNA: TGTGCCAGCAGCTTGGACAATCAGCCCCAGCATTTT.

The V gene is TRBV6-1, the J gene TRBJ1-3; 12 nucleotides align to TRBD1. The germline V gene encodes CDR1 MNHNS and CDR2 SASEGT. The CDR3 runs to 16 residues. The V gene end was trimmed by 4 bases and the J gene end by 7 bases; junction bases not matched to a gene: 8. This chain's CDR3 is CASSGLPGQGANTIYF. The CDR3 bases are TGTGCCAGCAGTGGACTACCGGGACAGGGGGCGAACACCATATATTTT.

This clone has just a few counts. This sequence joins TRBV2 and TRBJ2-3; maybe TRBD2 (6 bases). Germline values: CDR1 SNHLY, CDR2 FYNNEI. This CDR3 spans 13 amino acids. The V gene lost 6 bases and the J gene lost 7 bases, with 14 bases spanning the gap. In DNA form, the CDR3 reads TGTGCCAGCAGGGGGGACGGAGGGAATACGCAGTATTTT. It yields the protein CASRGDGGNTQYF.